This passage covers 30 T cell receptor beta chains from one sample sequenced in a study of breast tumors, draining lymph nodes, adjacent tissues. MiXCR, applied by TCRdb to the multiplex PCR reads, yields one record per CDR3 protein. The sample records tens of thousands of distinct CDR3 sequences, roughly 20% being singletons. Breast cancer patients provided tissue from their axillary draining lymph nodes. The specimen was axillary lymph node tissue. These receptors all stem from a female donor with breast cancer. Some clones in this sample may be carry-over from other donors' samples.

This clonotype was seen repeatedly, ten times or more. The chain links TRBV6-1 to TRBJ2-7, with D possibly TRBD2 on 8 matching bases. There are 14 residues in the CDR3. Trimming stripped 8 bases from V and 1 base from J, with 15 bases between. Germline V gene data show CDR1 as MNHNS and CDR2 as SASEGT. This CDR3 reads CASQGERGSYEQYF. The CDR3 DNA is TGTGCCAGCCAGGGGGAGCGGGGGTCCTACGAGCAGTACTTC.

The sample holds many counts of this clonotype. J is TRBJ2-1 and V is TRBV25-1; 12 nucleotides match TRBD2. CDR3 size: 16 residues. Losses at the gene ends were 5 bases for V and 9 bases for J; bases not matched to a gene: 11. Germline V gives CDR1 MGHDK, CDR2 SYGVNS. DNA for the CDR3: TGTGCCAGCAGTCCCCTAGCGGGAGGGCACAGTGGTGAGCAGTTCTTC. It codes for CASSPLAGGHSGEQFF.

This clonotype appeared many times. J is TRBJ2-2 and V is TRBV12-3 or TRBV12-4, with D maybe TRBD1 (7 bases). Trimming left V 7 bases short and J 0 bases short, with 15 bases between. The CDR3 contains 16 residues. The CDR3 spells CASTPRDSSNTGELFF. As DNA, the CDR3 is TGTGCCAGCACCCCGCGGGACAGTTCGAACACCGGGGAGCTGTTTTTT.

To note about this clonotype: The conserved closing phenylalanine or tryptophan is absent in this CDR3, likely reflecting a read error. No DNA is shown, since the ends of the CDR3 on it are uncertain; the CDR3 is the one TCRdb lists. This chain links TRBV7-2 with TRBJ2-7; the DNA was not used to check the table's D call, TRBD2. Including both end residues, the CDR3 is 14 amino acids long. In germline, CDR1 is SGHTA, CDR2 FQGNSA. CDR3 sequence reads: CASSPNRGSYEQYL.

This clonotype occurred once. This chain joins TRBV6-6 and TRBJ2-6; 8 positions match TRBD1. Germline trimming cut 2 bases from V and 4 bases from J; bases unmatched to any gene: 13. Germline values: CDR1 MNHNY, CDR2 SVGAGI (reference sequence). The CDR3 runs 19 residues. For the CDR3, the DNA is TGTGCCAGCAGTTACCCGACAGCCGGGACAGGATCCGGGGCCAACGTCCTGACTTTC. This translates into CASSYPTAGTGSGANVLTF.

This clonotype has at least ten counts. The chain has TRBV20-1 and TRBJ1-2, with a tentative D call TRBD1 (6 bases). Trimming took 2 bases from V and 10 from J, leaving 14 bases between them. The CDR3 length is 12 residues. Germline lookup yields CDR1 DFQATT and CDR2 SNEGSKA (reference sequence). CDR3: CSARWGQLHYTF. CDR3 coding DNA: TGCAGTGCTAGATGGGGACAACTGCACTACACCTTC.

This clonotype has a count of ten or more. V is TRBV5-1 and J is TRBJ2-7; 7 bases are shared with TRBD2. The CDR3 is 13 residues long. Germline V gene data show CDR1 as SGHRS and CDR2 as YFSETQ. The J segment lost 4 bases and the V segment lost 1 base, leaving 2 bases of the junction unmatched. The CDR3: CASSLFGGYEQYF. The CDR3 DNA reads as TGCGCCAGCAGCTTGTTCGGGGGGTACGAGCAGTACTTC.

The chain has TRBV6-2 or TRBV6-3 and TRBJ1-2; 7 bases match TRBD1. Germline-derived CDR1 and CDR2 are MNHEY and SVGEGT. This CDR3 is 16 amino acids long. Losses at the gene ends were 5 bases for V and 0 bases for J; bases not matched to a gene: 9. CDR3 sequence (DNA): TGTGCCAGCAGTCCTCCTCCGGACAGGTCTAACTATGGCTACACCTTC. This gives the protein CASSPPPDRSNYGYTF.

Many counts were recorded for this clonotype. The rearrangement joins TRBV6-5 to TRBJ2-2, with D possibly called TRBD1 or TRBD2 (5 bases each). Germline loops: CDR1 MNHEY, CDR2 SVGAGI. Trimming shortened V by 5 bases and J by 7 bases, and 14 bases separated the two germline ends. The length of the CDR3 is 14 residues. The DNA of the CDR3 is TGTGCCAGCAGTGGGGACCTCCTCGGCGGGGAGCTGTTTTTT. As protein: CASSGDLLGGELFF.

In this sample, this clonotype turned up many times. CDR3 in DNA: TGTGCCAGCGCCGGACACCTGAACACCGGGGAGCTGTTTTTT. Residues: CASAGHLNTGELFF. The V call is TRBV6-5, the J call TRBJ2-2, with D perhaps matching TRBD1 (5 bases). Trimming pared 8 bases from V and 1 base from J, leaving 11 bases between. Germline CDR1 reads MNHEY; CDR2 reads SVGAGI. The CDR3 runs 14 residues.

The chain's CDR3 is CSARRGTRTNTEAFF. The CDR3 coding sequence is TGCAGTGCTAGAAGAGGTACCAGGACAAACACTGAAGCTTTCTTT. The chain recombines TRBV20-1 with TRBJ1-1; D perhaps matches TRBD1 (5 bases). CDR1 is DFQATT, CDR2 SNEGSKA, per germline (reference sequence). Trimming cost V 2 bases and J 2 bases, with 15 bases left between them. CDR3 length equals 15 residues.

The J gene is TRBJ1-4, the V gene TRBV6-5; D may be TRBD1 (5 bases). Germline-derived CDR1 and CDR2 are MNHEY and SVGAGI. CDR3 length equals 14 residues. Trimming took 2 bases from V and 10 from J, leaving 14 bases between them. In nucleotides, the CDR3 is TGTGCCAGCAGTTACGTGGGACCGGACGGAAAACTGTTTTTT. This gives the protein CASSYVGPDGKLFF.

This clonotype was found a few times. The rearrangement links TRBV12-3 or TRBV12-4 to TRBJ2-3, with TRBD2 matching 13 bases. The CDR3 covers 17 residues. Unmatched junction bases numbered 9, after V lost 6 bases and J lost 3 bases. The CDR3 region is CASSPGLAGVTTDTQYF. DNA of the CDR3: TGTGCCAGCAGCCCTGGACTAGCGGGAGTTACTACAGATACGCAGTATTTT.

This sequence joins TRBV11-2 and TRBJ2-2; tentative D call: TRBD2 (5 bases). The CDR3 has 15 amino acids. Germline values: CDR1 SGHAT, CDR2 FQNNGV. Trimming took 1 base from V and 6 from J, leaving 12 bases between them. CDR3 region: CASSLVGSAAGELFF. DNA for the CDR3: TGTGCCAGCAGCTTAGTTGGGAGTGCGGCCGGGGAGCTGTTTTTT.

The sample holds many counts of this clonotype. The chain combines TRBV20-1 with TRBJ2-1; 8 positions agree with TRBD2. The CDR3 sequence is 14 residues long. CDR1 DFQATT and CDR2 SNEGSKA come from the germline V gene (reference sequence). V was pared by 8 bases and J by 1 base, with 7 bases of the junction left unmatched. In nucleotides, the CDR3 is TGCAGTTTGGGGACGGGAGGGTCCTACAATGAGCAGTTCTTC. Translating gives CSLGTGGSYNEQFF.

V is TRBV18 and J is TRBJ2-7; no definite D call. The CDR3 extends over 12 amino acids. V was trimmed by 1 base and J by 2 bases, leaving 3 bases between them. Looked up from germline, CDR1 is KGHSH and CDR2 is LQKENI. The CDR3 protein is CASSPQAYEQYF. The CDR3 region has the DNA TGTGCCAGCTCACCACAAGCCTACGAGCAGTACTTC.

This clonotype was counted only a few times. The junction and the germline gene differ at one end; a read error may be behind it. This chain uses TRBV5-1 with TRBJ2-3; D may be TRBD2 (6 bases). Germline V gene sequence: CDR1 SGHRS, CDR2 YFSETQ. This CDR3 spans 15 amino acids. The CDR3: CASREPGLEEDTRYF. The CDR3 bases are TGCGCCAGCAGGGAACCGGGACTCGAGGAAGATACGCGGTATTTT.

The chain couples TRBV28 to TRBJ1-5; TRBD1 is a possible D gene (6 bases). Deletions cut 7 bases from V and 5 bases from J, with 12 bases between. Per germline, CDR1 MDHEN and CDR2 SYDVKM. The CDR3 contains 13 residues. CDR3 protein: CASITGWYQPQHF. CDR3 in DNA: TGTGCCAGCATAACAGGGTGGTATCAGCCCCAGCATTTT.

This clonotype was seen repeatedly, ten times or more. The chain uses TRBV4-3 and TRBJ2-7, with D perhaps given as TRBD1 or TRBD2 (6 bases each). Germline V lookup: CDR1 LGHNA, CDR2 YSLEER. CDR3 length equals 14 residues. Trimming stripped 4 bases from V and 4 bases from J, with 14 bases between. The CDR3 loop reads CASSRERGEYEQYF. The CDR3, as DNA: TGCGCCAGCAGCCGCGAAAGGGGGGAATACGAGCAGTACTTC.

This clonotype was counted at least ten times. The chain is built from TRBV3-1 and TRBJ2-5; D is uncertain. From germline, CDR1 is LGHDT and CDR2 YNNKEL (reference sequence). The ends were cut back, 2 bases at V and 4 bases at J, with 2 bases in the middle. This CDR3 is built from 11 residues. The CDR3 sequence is CASSQLETQYF. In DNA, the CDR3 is TGTGCCAGCAGCCAATTAGAGACCCAGTACTTC.

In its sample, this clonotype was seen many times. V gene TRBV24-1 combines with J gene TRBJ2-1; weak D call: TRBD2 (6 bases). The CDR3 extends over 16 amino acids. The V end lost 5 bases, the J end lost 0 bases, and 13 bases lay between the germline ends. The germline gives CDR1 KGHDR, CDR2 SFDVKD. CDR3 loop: CATSAVAESSYNEQFF. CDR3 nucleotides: TGTGCCACCAGTGCCGTAGCGGAGAGCTCCTACAATGAGCAGTTCTTC.

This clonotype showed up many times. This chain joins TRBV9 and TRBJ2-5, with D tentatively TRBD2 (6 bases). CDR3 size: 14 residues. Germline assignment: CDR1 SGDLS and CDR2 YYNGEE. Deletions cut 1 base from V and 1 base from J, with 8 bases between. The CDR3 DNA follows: TGTGCCAGCAGCGTACGGGGACTCCAAGAGACCCAGTACTTC. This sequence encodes CASSVRGLQETQYF.

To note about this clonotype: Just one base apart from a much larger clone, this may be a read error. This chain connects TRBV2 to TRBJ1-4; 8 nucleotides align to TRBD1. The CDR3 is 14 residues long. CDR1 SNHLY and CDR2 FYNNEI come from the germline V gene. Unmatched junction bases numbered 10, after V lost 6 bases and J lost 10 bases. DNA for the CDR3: TGTGCCAGCAGAGGACAGGGAGGGGGTGGAAAACTGTTTTTT. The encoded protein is CASRGQGGGGKLFF.

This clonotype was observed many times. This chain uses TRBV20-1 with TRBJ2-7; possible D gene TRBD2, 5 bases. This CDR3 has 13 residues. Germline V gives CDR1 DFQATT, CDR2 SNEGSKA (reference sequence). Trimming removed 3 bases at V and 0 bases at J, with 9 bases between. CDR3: CSARESGSYEQYF. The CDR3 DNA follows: TGCAGTGCTAGGGAGAGCGGCTCCTACGAGCAGTACTTC.

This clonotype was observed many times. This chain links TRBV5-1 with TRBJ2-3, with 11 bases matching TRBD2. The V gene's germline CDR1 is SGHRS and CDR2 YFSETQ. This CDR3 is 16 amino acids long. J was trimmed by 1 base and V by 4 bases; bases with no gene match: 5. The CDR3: CASSRRGLAGTDTQYF. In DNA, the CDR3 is TGCGCCAGCAGCCGGCGGGGACTAGCGGGCACAGATACGCAGTATTTT.

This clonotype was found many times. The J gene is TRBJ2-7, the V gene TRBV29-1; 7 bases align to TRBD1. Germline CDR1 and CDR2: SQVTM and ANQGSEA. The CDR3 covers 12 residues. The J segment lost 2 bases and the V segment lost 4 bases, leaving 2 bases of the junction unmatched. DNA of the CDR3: TGCAGCGTTGCAGACAGGGCCTACGAGCAGTACTTC. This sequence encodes CSVADRAYEQYF.

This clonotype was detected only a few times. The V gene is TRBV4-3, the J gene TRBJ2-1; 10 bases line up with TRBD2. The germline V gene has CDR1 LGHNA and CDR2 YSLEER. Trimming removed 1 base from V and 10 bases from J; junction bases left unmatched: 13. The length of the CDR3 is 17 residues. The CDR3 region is CASSQVQLAGFFGEQFF. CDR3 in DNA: TGCGCCAGCAGCCAAGTCCAACTAGCGGGATTTTTTGGGGAGCAGTTCTTC.

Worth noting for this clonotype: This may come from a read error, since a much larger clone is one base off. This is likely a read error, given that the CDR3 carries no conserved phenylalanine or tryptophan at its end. The DNA of the CDR3 is TGTGCCAGCAGGGTGACAGGCCATGGCTACACCTCC. Translation gives CASRVTGHGYTS. The V gene is TRBV3-1, the J gene TRBJ1-2, with D perhaps matching TRBD1 (6 bases). The CDR3 covers 12 residues. Looked up from germline, CDR1 is LGHDT and CDR2 is YNNKEL (reference sequence). The V gene lost 6 bases and the J gene lost 6 bases, with 11 bases spanning the gap.

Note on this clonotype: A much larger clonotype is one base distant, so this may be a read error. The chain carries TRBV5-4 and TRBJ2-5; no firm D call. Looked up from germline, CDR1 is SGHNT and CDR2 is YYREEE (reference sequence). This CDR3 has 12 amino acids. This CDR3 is CASSEDQETQCF. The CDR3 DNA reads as TGTGCCAGCAGCGAGGATCAAGAGACCCAGTGCTTC.

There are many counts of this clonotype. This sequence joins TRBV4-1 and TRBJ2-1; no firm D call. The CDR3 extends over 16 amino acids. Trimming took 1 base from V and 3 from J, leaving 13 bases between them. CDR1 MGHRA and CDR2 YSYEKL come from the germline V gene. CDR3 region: CASSQVDILIYNEQFF. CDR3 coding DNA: TGCGCCAGCAGCCAAGTTGATATCCTTATCTACAATGAGCAGTTCTTC.